This T cell receptor beta chain was documented in a study of T cell repertoires in cytomegalovirus infection. Overall study: Public TCR beta signatures were indicative of both CMV infection and a matching HLA type.

This clonotype was observed many times. TCRdb ran MiXCR on the reads and lists one entry per CDR3 protein. The sample consists of 150,000 to 200,000 distinct CDR3 sequences, approximately 15% of them appearing once. CDR3 size: 14 residues. Looked up from germline, CDR1 is SEHNR and CDR2 is FQNEAQ (reference sequence). Germline trimming cut 5 bases from V and 4 bases from J; bases unmatched to any gene: 7. V and J are TRBV7-9 and TRBJ1-1; 7 bases agree with TRBD1. The sequence was collected from a human donor in good health (CMV status not recorded). Some clones in this sample may be carry-over from other donors' samples. The specimen was PBMCs. DNA of the CDR3: TGTGCCAGCAGCCCCCAGGGGGGGGCCACTGAAGCTTTCTTT. Its translation: CASSPQGGATEAFF.